Listed below are T cell receptor beta chains from one sample, sequenced in a study of PD-1 blockade in classical Hodgkin lymphoma. Repertoires were generated with immunoSEQ multiplex PCR, while TCRdb's copy carries only in-frame clones and drops some. In the table there are around 18,000 clones, about 76% of which are singletons. The sequences come from peripheral blood mononuclear cells (PBMCs), collected before the second cycle of nivolumab. These receptors were obtained from a human donor with classical Hodgkin lymphoma. CDR3s leave out the opening cysteine and the closing phenylalanine or tryptophan.

V,CDR3
TRBV2,ASSEGTVGKLF
TRBV19,ASSVLLGITYEQY
TRBV7-2,ASSPGLAGGQNEQF
TRBV28,ASSFGGGNTGELF
TRBV6-5,ASSYDSSGANVLT
TRBV19,ASSIGGGQVPYEQY
TRBV4-3,ASSRTGSTEAF
TRBV7-3,ASSIGNQGDTQY
TRBV5-4,ASRRDLLSYEQY
TRBV6-5,ASRGGQSQETQY
TRBV14,ASSQDPFGAMNTEAF
TRBV9,ASSVEQVSYEQY
TRBV27,ASSFSGALNEKLF
TRBV29-1,SVGPPNNEQF
TRBV10-3,AIRPGQQIPHGYT
TRBV5-1,ASSLETGAQWLF
TRBV21-1,ASSPDRDGHPGGYT
TRBV12-5,ASGLSPGTLNANYGYT